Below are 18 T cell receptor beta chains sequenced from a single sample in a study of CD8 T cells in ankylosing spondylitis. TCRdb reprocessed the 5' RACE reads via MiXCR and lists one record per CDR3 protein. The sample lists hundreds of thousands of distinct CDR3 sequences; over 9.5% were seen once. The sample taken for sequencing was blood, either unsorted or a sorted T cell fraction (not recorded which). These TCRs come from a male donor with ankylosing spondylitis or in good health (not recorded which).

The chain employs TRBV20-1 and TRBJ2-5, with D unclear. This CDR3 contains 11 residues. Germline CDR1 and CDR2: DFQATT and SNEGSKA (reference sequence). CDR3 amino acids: CSRFVGETQYF. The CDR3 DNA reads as TGCAGCCGATTCGTGGGCGAGACCCAGTACTTC.

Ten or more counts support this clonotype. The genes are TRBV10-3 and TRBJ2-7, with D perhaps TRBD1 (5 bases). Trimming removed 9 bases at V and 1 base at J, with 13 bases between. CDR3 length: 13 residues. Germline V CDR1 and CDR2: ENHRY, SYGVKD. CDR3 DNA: TGTGCCATTGGGCAGGGATCTTCCTACGAGCAGTACTTC. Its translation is CAIGQGSSYEQYF.

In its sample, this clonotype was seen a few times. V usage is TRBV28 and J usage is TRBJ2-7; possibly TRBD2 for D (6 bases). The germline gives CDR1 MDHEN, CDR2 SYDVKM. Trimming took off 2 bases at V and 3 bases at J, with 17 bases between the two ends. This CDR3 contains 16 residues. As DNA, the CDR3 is TGTGCCAGCAGTTTAAGTCCCAGCGGGCGTTTCTACGAGCAGTACTTC. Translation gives CASSLSPSGRFYEQYF.

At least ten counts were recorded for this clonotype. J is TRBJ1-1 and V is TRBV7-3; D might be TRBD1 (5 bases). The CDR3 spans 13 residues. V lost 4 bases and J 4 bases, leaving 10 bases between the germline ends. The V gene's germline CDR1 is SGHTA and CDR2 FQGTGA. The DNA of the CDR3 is TGTGCCAGCAGCTCAGGGAGTTCCACTGAAGCTTTCTTT. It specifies CASSSGSSTEAFF.

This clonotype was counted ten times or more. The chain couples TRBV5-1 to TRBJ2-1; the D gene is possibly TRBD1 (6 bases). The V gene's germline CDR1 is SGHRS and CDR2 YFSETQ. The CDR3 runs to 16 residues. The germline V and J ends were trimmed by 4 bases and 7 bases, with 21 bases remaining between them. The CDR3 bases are TGCGCCAGCAGCCTTCCGACAGGCCCAAAGTGGAATGAGCAGTTCTTC. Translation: CASSLPTGPKWNEQFF.

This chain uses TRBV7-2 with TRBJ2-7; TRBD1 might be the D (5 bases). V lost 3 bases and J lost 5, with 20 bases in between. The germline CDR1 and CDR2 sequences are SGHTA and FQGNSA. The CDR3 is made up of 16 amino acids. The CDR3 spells CASSLGCQGSLDEQYF. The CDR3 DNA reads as TGTGCCAGCAGCTTGGGTTGTCAGGGTTCCCTTGACGAGCAGTACTTC.

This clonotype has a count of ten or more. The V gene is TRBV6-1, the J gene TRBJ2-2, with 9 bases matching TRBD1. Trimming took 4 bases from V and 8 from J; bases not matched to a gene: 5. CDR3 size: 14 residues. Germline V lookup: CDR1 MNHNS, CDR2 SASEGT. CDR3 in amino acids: CASSADRGMGELFF. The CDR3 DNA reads TGTGCCAGCAGTGCCGACAGGGGGATGGGGGAGCTGTTTTTT.

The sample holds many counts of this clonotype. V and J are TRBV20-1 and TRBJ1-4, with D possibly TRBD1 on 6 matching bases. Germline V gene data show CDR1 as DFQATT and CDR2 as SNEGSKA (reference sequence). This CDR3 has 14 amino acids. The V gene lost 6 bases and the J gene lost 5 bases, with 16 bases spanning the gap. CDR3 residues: CSAGGQAGNEKLFF. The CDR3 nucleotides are TGCAGTGCCGGGGGGCAGGCAGGGAATGAAAAACTGTTTTTT.

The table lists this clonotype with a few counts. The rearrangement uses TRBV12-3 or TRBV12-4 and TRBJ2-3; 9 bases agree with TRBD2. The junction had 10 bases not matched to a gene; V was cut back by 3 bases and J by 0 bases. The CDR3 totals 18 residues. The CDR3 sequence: CASSFPTSGTFSTDTQYF. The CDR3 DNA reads TGTGCCAGCAGTTTTCCGACTAGCGGCACCTTTAGCACAGATACGCAGTATTTT.

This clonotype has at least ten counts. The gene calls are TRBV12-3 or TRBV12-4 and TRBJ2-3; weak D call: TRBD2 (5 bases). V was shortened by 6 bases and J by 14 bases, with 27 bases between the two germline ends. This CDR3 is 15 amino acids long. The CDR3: CASSPIGGVTSEGYF. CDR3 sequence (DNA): TGTGCCAGCAGCCCCATTGGTGGAGTAACAAGCGAGGGGTATTTT.

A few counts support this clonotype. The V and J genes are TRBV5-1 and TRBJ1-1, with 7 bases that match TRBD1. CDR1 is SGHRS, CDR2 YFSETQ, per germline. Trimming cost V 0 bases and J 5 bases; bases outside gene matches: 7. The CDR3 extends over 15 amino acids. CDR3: CASSLDVRGMTEAFF. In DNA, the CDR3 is TGCGCCAGCAGCTTGGACGTCAGGGGGATGACTGAAGCTTTCTTT.

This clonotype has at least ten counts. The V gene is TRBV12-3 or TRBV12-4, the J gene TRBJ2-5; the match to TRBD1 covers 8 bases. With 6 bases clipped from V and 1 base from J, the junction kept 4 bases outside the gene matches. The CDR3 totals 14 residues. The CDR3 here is CASRQGQVQETQYF. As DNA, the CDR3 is TGTGCCAGCAGACAGGGACAGGTCCAAGAGACCCAGTACTTC.

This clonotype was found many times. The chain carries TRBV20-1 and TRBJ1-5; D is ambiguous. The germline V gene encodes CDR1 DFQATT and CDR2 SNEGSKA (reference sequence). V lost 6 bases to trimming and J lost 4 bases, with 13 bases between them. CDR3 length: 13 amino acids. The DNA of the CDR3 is TGCAGTGCCCCCCCCTCTAGTAATCAGCCCCAGCATTTT. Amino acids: CSAPPSSNQPQHF.

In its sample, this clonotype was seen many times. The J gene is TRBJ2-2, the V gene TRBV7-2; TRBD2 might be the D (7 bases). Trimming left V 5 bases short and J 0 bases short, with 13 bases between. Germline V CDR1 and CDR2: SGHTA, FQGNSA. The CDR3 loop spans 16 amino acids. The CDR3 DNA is TGTGCCAGCAGCACAAGGGGGGGAACGAACACCGGGGAGCTGTTTTTT. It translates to CASSTRGGTNTGELFF.

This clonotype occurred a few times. The CDR3 bases are TGTGCCAGCAGCTCGGACAGGGGCGATGAGCAGTTCTTC. It is translated as CASSSDRGDEQFF. The chain carries TRBV7-2 and TRBJ2-1; 9 bases are shared with TRBD1. The CDR3 consists of 13 residues. Germline assignment: CDR1 SGHTA and CDR2 FQGNSA. The V segment lost 4 bases and the J segment 8 bases; nucleotides outside the gene matches: 3.

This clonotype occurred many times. CDR3 region: CASSLTGMSSYEQYF. The CDR3 DNA reads as TGTGCCAGCAGCTTGACAGGAATGAGCTCCTACGAGCAGTACTTC. This chain links TRBV7-2 with TRBJ2-7, with TRBD1 as a possible D gene (6 bases). The CDR3 consists of 15 residues. V lost 3 bases and J lost 0, with 12 bases in between. CDR1 SGHTA and CDR2 FQGNSA come from the germline V gene.

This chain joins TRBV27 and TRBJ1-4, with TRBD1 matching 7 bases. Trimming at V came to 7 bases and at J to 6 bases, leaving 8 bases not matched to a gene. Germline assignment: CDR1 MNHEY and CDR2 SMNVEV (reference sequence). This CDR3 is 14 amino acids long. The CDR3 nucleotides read TGTGCCAGCACGCGACAGGGCGCTGATGAAAAACTGTTTTTT. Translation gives CASTRQGADEKLFF.

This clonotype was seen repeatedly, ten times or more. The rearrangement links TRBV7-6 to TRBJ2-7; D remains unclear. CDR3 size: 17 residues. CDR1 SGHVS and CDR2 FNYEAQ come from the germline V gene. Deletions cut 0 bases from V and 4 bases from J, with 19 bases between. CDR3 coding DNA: TGTGCCAGCAGCTTAGCGCTACCCCCGAAGAAGAAATACGAGCAGTACTTC. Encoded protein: CASSLALPPKKKYEQYF. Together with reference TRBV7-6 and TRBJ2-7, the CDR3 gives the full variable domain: GAGVSQSPRYKVTKRGQDVALRCDPISGHVSLYWYRQALGQGPEFLTYFNYEAQQDKSGLPNDRFSAERPEGSISTLTIQRTEQRDSAMYRCASSLALPPKKKYEQYFGPGTRLTVT.